A selection of T cell receptor beta chains follows, all from one sample in a study of T cell changes during pregnancy in multiple sclerosis. Clones were read by immunoSEQ multiplex PCR, and TCRdb kept only the in-frame ones, dropping some. This sample carries about 48,000 clones, approximately 93% of them seen once, and the ten largest clones take more than 0.45%. The material sequenced was CD4+ T cells from peripheral blood mononuclear cells, taken in the first trimester of pregnancy. The receptors were gathered from a female donor with multiple sclerosis, enrolled in a pregnancy study. Each CDR3 is given without its conserved first and last residue. D genes are given only for firm matches.

D,V,J,CDR3
TRBD1,TRBV11-1,TRBJ1-2,ASSRGQGAIHGYT
-,TRBV6-5,TRBJ1-3,ASRNTVENTIY
-,TRBV4-2,TRBJ1-4,ASSQERVGHNEKLF
TRBD1,TRBV11-1,TRBJ2-3,ASSLLQGSTDTQY
TRBD1,TRBV6-1,TRBJ1-5,ASSELWTGRIQPQH
TRBD1,TRBV5-1,TRBJ1-4,ASSLAKTGVYEKLF
TRBD1,TRBV7-2,TRBJ1-1,ASSLAGTGRIPEAF
TRBD1,TRBV4-1,TRBJ1-4,ASSQVHRGLRNEKLF
-,TRBV5-4,TRBJ1-2,ASSPGGARGYT
TRBD1,TRBV4-1,TRBJ1-2,ASRVQGARGYT
-,TRBV15,TRBJ2-4,ATSSGQPLAKNIQY
-,TRBV6-5,TRBJ1-5,ASSYSSGNQPQH
TRBD1,TRBV7-8,TRBJ1-4,ASSSIRGSLKGLF
-,TRBV5-6,TRBJ2-6,ASSPRVSGANVLT
-,TRBV18,TRBJ1-1,ASSPGSYMNTEAF
TRBD1,TRBV2,TRBJ1-1,ASSVQGLDTEAF
TRBD1,TRBV19,TRBJ2-7,ASRHRGAYEQY
-,TRBV7-8,TRBJ1-2,ASSLVGPREGGYT
TRBD1,TRBV9,TRBJ2-5,ASSVGTGWEETQY
-,TRBV6-5,TRBJ1-1,ASNKGQRTEAF